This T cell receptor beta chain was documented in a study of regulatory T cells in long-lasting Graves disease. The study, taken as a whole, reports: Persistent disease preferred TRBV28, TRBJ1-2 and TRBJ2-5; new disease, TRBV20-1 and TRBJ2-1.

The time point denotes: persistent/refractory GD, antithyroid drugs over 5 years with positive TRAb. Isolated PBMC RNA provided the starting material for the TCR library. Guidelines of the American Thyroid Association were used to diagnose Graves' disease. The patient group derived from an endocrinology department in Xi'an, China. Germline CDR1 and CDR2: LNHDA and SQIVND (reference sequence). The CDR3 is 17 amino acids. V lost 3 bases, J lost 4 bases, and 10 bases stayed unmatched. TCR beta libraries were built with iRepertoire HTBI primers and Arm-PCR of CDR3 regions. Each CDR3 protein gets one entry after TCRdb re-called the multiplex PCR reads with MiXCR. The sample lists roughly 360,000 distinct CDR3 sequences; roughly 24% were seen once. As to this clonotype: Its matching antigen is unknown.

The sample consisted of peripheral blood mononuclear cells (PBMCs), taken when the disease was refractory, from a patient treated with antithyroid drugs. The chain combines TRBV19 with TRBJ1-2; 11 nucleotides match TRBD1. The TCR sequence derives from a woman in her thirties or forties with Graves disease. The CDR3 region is CASSIGTGGTLLYGYTF. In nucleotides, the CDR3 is TGTGCCAGTAGTATTGGGACAGGGGGAACCCTTCTCTATGGCTACACCTTC. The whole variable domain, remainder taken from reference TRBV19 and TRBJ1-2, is DGGITQSPKYLFRKEGQNVTLSCEQNLNHDAMYWYRQDPGQGLRLIYYSQIVNDFQKGDIAEGYSVSREKKESFPLTVTSAQKNPTAFYLCASSIGTGGTLLYGYTFGSGTRLTVV.